Presented here are 32 T cell receptor beta chains from one specimen sequenced in a study of CD8 T cells in Susac syndrome. Reverse transcription used roughly 0.45 to 1 ug RNA and random hexamers. TCRdb independently ran MiXCR on the immunoSEQ multiplex PCR reads; one entry per CDR3 protein. The sample lists 150,000 to 200,000 distinct CDR3 sequences; 90% to 95% were seen once. Sequenced input: CD4+ T cells from PBMCs. Source of these receptors: a human donor in good health.

This rearrangement joins TRBV7-2 to TRBJ1-2; 7 bases align to TRBD1. The CDR3 has 16 amino acids. V dropped 5 bases and J dropped 7; count of bases not matched to a gene: 16. The germline CDR1 and CDR2 sequences are SGHTA and FQGNSA. In nucleotides, the CDR3 is TGTGCCAGCAGCAGAGAGCAGGGGGGGCGCTTAGGTGGCTACACCTTC. Protein product: CASSREQGGRLGGYTF.

This clonotype has more than one count but fewer than ten. This sequence joins TRBV12-3 or TRBV12-4 and TRBJ2-5, with 9 nucleotides matching TRBD1. The CDR3 totals 14 residues. With 6 bases clipped from V and 5 bases from J, the junction kept 7 bases outside the gene matches. DNA for the CDR3: TGTGCCAGCAGCCTACAGGGGGCGTCGGAGACCCAGTACTTC. Residues: CASSLQGASETQYF.

The chain links TRBV5-1 to TRBJ2-7; D could derive from TRBD1 or TRBD2 (5 bases each). The CDR3 loop spans 15 amino acids. V dropped 4 bases and J dropped 11 bases, with 25 bases sitting between them. CDR1 is SGHRS and CDR2 is YFSETQ in the germline V gene. The CDR3: CASSPEPGPMAKEYF. The CDR3, as DNA: TGCGCCAGCAGCCCGGAACCGGGACCCATGGCGAAAGAGTACTTC. Supplemented by reference TRBV5-1 and TRBJ2-7, the full variable domain reads KAGVTQTPRYLIKTRGQQVTLSCSPISGHRSVSWYQQTPGQGLQFLFEYFSETQRNKGNFPGRFSGRQFSNSRSEMNVSTLELGDSALYLCASSPEPGPMAKEYFGPGTRLTVT.

The J gene is TRBJ1-5, the V gene TRBV28; the D gene is possibly TRBD1 (5 bases). Trimming stripped 7 bases from V and 6 bases from J, with 10 bases between. The CDR3 is made up of 12 amino acids. CDR1 is MDHEN and CDR2 is SYDVKM in the germline V gene. CDR3 amino acids: CASTPQGQPQHF. The CDR3 region has the DNA TGTGCCAGCACCCCTCAGGGTCAGCCCCAGCATTTT.

The genes are TRBV5-6 and TRBJ1-4; tentatively, D is TRBD1 (5 bases). The CDR3 is 14 amino acids. V dropped 6 bases and J dropped 3 bases, with 12 bases sitting between them. Germline CDR1 and CDR2: SGHDT and YYEEEE. CDR3 sequence: CASNRGFANEKLFF. The CDR3 DNA reads as TGTGCCAGCAACCGGGGGTTCGCTAATGAAAAACTGTTTTTT.

The chain links TRBV5-8 to TRBJ2-2; no reliable D call. The CDR3 loop spans 12 amino acids. V gave up 1 base and J gave up 7 bases, with 5 bases separating them. The germline V gene encodes CDR1 SGHTS and CDR2 YDEGEE. This CDR3 is CASSLQVGELFF. CDR3 sequence (DNA): TGTGCCAGCAGCTTGCAGGTCGGGGAGCTGTTTTTT.

The chain combines TRBV29-1 with TRBJ2-3, with D tentatively TRBD2 (7 bases). V lost 7 bases to trimming and J lost 5 bases, with 22 bases between them. Germline V gene lookup returns CDR1 SQVTM and CDR2 ANQGSEA. The CDR3 consists of 15 residues. CDR3 in amino acids: CSARRGQGRGDTQYF. The CDR3 region has the DNA TGCAGCGCCCGACGAGGCCAGGGGAGGGGAGATACGCAGTATTTT.

This clonotype was counted once. V and J are TRBV28 and TRBJ2-7; D is ambiguous. CDR1 is MDHEN and CDR2 is SYDVKM in the germline V gene. With 1 base removed from V and 4 bases from J, the gap between germline ends came to 11 bases. The CDR3 runs 14 residues. CDR3 protein: CASSLLGNGYEQYF. In DNA form, the CDR3 reads TGTGCCAGCAGTTTATTAGGGAATGGGTACGAGCAGTACTTC.

This clonotype was observed once. V is TRBV20-1 and J is TRBJ2-1; 10 nucleotides align to TRBD2. This CDR3 has 14 amino acids. Germline CDR1 reads DFQATT; CDR2 reads SNEGSKA (reference sequence). Trimming cost V 7 bases and J 7 bases; bases outside gene matches: 10. The CDR3 spells CSVPRTSGYNEQFF. The CDR3, as DNA: TGCAGTGTCCCAAGGACTAGCGGCTATAATGAGCAGTTCTTC.

J is TRBJ2-1 and V is TRBV18; 9 bases map to TRBD2. This CDR3 comprises 17 residues. Germline V gene data show CDR1 as KGHSH and CDR2 as LQKENI. Trimming cost V 3 bases and J 0 bases; bases outside gene matches: 6. The CDR3 bases are TGTGCCAGCTCACCTTACTTTAGCGGGAGCTCCTACAATGAGCAGTTCTTC. This sequence encodes CASSPYFSGSSYNEQFF.

The V call is TRBV28, the J call TRBJ2-7; the D gene is possibly TRBD2 (5 bases). V lost 10 bases and J 6 bases, leaving 19 bases between the germline ends. There are 13 residues in the CDR3. Germline loops: CDR1 MDHEN, CDR2 SYDVKM. The CDR3 DNA is TGTGCCACCGAGAGTCGGTTGGCGGGCGAGCAGTACTTC. Translated, it gives CATESRLAGEQYF.

V gene TRBV30 combines with J gene TRBJ1-5; a weak D match, TRBD1 (5 bases). The germline gives CDR1 GTSNPN, CDR2 SVGIG (reference sequence). V was cut by 5 bases and J by 3 bases, with 11 bases left in between. The CDR3 covers 13 residues. The CDR3 sequence: CAWGRATNQPQHF. Here the CDR3 DNA reads TGTGCCTGGGGCAGGGCTACCAATCAGCCCCAGCATTTT.

The chain has TRBV2 and TRBJ1-6; D remains unclear. V was pared by 8 bases and J by 10 bases, with 18 bases between. This CDR3 contains 14 residues. Germline assignment: CDR1 SNHLY and CDR2 FYNNEI. The CDR3 region has the DNA TGTGCCAGCGGTCGCGGGCAGTCGAGCTCACCCCTCCACTTT. It yields the protein CASGRGQSSSPLHF.

This clonotype was detected only once. The chain employs TRBV29-1 and TRBJ2-1, with 9 bases that match TRBD1. The CDR3 is 13 residues long. Germline lookup yields CDR1 SQVTM and CDR2 ANQGSEA. V trimming: 4 bases; J trimming: 8 bases; junction bases outside the gene matches: 6. CDR3 DNA: TGCAGCGTTGGCAGGACAGGGGTGGATGAGCAGTTCTTC. This translates into CSVGRTGVDEQFF.

The chain is built from TRBV19 and TRBJ2-2, with D perhaps TRBD2 (5 bases). Germline V gene sequence: CDR1 LNHDA, CDR2 SQIVND (reference sequence). V lost 7 bases and J lost 2, with 17 bases in between. The CDR3 is made up of 16 amino acids. CDR3 coding DNA: TGTGCCAGTACCTGGAGGTATAGACGAAACACCGGGGAGCTGTTTTTT. It codes for CASTWRYRRNTGELFF.

This chain uses TRBV2 with TRBJ2-1; TRBD1 is a possible D gene (5 bases). Trimming took 6 bases from V and 5 from J, leaving 11 bases between them. Germline CDR1 reads SNHLY; CDR2 reads FYNNEI. CDR3 size: 13 residues. CDR3 nucleotides: TGTGCCAGCAGGCCCAGGGTCCACAATGAGCAGTTCTTC. Translation: CASRPRVHNEQFF. The whole variable domain, filled in from reference TRBV2 and TRBJ2-1, reads EPEVTQTPSHQVTQMGQEVILRCVPISNHLYFYWYRQILGQKVEFLVSFYNNEISEKSEIFDDQFSVERPDGSNFTLKIRSTKLEDSAMYFCASRPRVHNEQFFGPGTRLTVL.

This sequence joins TRBV3-1 and TRBJ2-7, with TRBD2 as a possible D gene (6 bases). The CDR3 is 15 amino acids. Trimming pared 3 bases from V and 0 bases from J, leaving 12 bases between. CDR1 and CDR2 (germline): LGHDT, YNNKEL (reference sequence). The CDR3 sequence is CASSHLDGSSYEQYF. In DNA form, the CDR3 reads TGTGCCAGCAGCCACCTCGACGGGAGCTCCTACGAGCAGTACTTC.

The V and J genes are TRBV12-3 or TRBV12-4 and TRBJ2-5; D is perhaps TRBD2 (7 bases). The ends were cut back, 7 bases at V and 4 bases at J, with 19 bases in the middle. CDR3 size: 15 residues. This CDR3 reads CASKLGGGVGETQYF. The DNA of the CDR3 is TGTGCCAGCAAGTTGGGCGGGGGCGTAGGAGAGACCCAGTACTTC.

The chain carries TRBV7-2 and TRBJ2-5, with 9 bases that match TRBD1. V gave up 3 bases and J gave up 5 bases; unmatched junction bases: 10. This CDR3 is built from 16 residues. Germline V lookup: CDR1 SGHTA, CDR2 FQGNSA. The CDR3 loop is CASSFQGTGRGETQYF. The CDR3 coding sequence is TGTGCCAGCAGCTTCCAAGGGACAGGGAGGGGGGAGACCCAGTACTTC.

This clonotype was picked up one time. The V gene is TRBV5-1, the J gene TRBJ2-2; TRBD2 matches 8 bases. The germline CDR1 and CDR2 sequences are SGHRS and YFSETQ. This CDR3 region has 16 residues. V was pared by 0 bases and J by 6 bases, with 7 bases of the junction left unmatched. CDR3 amino acids: CASSLASGSLAGELFF. DNA of the CDR3: TGCGCCAGCAGCTTGGCAAGCGGGAGCTTGGCCGGGGAGCTGTTTTTT.

The gene calls are TRBV30 and TRBJ1-3; D gene unclear. The length of the CDR3 is 14 residues. Trimming left V 2 bases short and J 0 bases short, with 8 bases between. Germline V lookup: CDR1 GTSNPN, CDR2 SVGIG (reference sequence). CDR3 residues: CAWSSVFSGNTIYF. Written as DNA, the CDR3 is TGTGCCTGGAGTTCGGTGTTCTCTGGAAACACCATATATTTT.

This clonotype was recorded once. The chain recombines TRBV20-1 with TRBJ2-5, with a weak D call TRBD2 (6 bases). The CDR3 spans 13 residues. Germline V lookup: CDR1 DFQATT, CDR2 SNEGSKA (reference sequence). V was clipped by 5 bases and J by 2 bases, with 12 bases between them. The CDR3 bases are TGCAGTGCTCCCGGACTAACTCAAGAGACCCAGTACTTC. Translation: CSAPGLTQETQYF.

The rearrangement uses TRBV4-1 and TRBJ1-5; unclear D gene. The CDR3 contains 15 residues. Trimming stripped 2 bases from V and 0 bases from J, with 8 bases between. Germline CDR1 MGHRA, CDR2 YSYEKL. The CDR3 spells CASSQWRVSNQPQHF. The CDR3 DNA is TGCGCCAGCAGCCAATGGCGGGTTAGCAATCAGCCCCAGCATTTT.

The CDR3 nucleotides are TGCAGTGCTAGAGCCCAGAGGGTGACAGATACGCAGTATTTT. It yields the protein CSARAQRVTDTQYF. V usage is TRBV20-1 and J usage is TRBJ2-3; weak D call: TRBD2 (5 bases). Trimming cost V 1 base and J 3 bases, with 11 bases left between them. The CDR3 runs 14 residues. Per the germline V gene, CDR1 is DFQATT and CDR2 is SNEGSKA (reference sequence).

This sequence joins TRBV7-9 and TRBJ2-5; maybe TRBD1 (6 bases). The CDR3 is 12 residues long. Deletions cut 3 bases from V and 7 bases from J, with 9 bases between. Germline CDR1 SEHNR, CDR2 FQNEAQ (reference sequence). CDR3 in amino acids: CASSFQGTTQYF. The CDR3 coding sequence is TGTGCCAGCAGCTTTCAGGGGACGACCCAGTACTTC.

This sequence joins TRBV15 and TRBJ2-1; 8 bases line up with TRBD2. Germline assignment: CDR1 LNHNV and CDR2 YYDKDF (reference sequence). V was clipped by 0 bases and J by 3 bases; unmatched bases: 4. The CDR3 runs 16 residues. CDR3 loop: CATSRDNGGGYNEQFF. As DNA, the CDR3 is TGTGCCACCAGCAGAGATAACGGGGGGGGCTACAATGAGCAGTTCTTC.

This clonotype was recorded only once. This CDR3 is CASSVIPLAAGETQYF. The CDR3, as DNA: TGTGCCAGCAGCGTGATCCCACTAGCGGCCGGAGAGACCCAGTACTTC. The genes are TRBV9 and TRBJ2-5; TRBD2 matches at 8 bases. V lost 2 bases to trimming and J lost 4 bases; unmatched junction nucleotides: 10. Looked up from germline, CDR1 is SGDLS and CDR2 is YYNGEE. CDR3 length equals 16 residues.

This clonotype has just a few counts. This chain uses TRBV7-2 with TRBJ2-5; D may be TRBD2 (5 bases). Germline V gives CDR1 SGHTA, CDR2 FQGNSA. The CDR3 has 12 residues. The germline V and J ends were trimmed by 5 bases and 7 bases, with 11 bases remaining between them. CDR3 sequence (DNA): TGTGCCAGCAGCAGTCTGCGGGCGACCCAGTACTTC. Translation: CASSSLRATQYF.

CDR3 loop: CASSMFPPVGAFF. The CDR3, as DNA: TGTGCCAGTAGTATGTTCCCTCCGGTCGGGGCTTTCTTT. The rearrangement joins TRBV19 to TRBJ1-1; D is unclear. Germline CDR1 reads LNHDA; CDR2 reads SQIVND (reference sequence). The CDR3 sequence is 13 residues long. V dropped 3 bases and J dropped 11 bases, with 16 bases sitting between them.

This clonotype was recorded once. This rearrangement joins TRBV7-7 to TRBJ2-1, with D hard to call. The CDR3 has 13 residues. Per the germline V gene, CDR1 is SSHAT and CDR2 is FNYEAQ (reference sequence). V lost 6 bases to trimming and J lost 4 bases, with 10 bases between them. DNA of the CDR3: TGTGCCAGCAGTAGAGACGAGTACAATGAGCAGTTCTTC. It yields the protein CASSRDEYNEQFF.

This chain joins TRBV3-1 and TRBJ1-4; TRBD1 is a possible D gene (5 bases). Germline CDR1 LGHDT, CDR2 YNNKEL (reference sequence). V was pared by 4 bases and J by 7 bases, with 13 bases between. The CDR3 sequence is 14 residues long. CDR3 sequence reads: CASSPHGGVEKLFF. The CDR3 DNA reads TGTGCCAGCAGCCCCCATGGGGGGGTTGAAAAACTGTTTTTT.

This chain connects TRBV6-6 to TRBJ2-7; D tentatively reads TRBD1 or TRBD2 (5 bases each). Trimming shortened V by 6 bases and J by 0 bases, and 12 bases separated the two germline ends. This CDR3 region has 14 residues. CDR1 is MNHNY, CDR2 SVGAGI, per germline (reference sequence). CDR3 in amino acids: CASSKGPSSYEQYF. The DNA of the CDR3 is TGTGCCAGCAGCAAGGGACCGAGCTCCTACGAGCAGTACTTC.